Listed below are T cell receptor beta chains from one sample, sequenced in a study of blood T cell repertoires in COVID-19. TCRdb's table, derived via immunoSEQ multiplex PCR, lists solely in-frame clones and lacks some. The table lists around 310,000 clones, 80% to 95% of them singletons, with roughly 7.3% in the top ten. The sequenced material came from peripheral blood. All receptors come from a woman in her twenties or thirties with COVID-19, enrolled during active disease. Each CDR3 is given with its conserved first and last residue. The D gene is left open where the match is weak. Clone size appears in some rows only: once, few, many, or a class for an expanded clone.

V gene,clone size,D gene,J gene,CDR3 protein,CDR3 DNA
TRBV5-1,NA,NA,TRBJ2-7,CASSRDFQAYEQYF,TGCGCCAGCAGCCGGGACTTTCAAGCCTACGAGCAGTACTTC
TRBV2,NA,NA,TRBJ2-1,CASSVRGVGDEQFF,TGTGCCAGCAGTGTTCGCGGGGTGGGGGATGAGCAGTTCTTC
TRBV6-6,NA,TRBD1,TRBJ1-5,CASSYRPGGDQPQHF,TGTGCCAGCAGTTACAGGCCAGGGGGAGATCAGCCCCAGCATTTT
TRBV28,NA,TRBD1,TRBJ2-5,CASSFRTGEETQYF,TGTGCCAGCAGTTTTCGGACAGGGGAAGAGACCCAGTACTTC
TRBV18,NA,NA,TRBJ1-2,CASSPAGRDGYTF,TGTGCCAGCTCACCAGCAGGCAGGGATGGCTACACCTTC
TRBV3-1/TRBV3-2,once,TRBD2,TRBJ2-7,CASSQEKLAGAHEQYF,TGTGCCAGCAGCCAAGAGAAACTAGCGGGAGCCCACGAGCAGTACTTC
TRBV5-1,NA,TRBD2,TRBJ2-3,CASSLGLAGALRTDTQYF,TGCGCCAGCAGCTTAGGGCTAGCGGGAGCTCTCCGCACAGATACGCAGTATTTT
TRBV4-1,NA,NA,TRBJ1-4,CASSQLPGAGERKKLFF,TGCGCCAGCAGCCAACTTCCAGGGGCGGGGGAAAGAAAGAAACTGTTTTTT
TRBV28,NA,NA,TRBJ1-1,CATFDGVNTEAFF,TGTGCCACCTTTGACGGGGTGAACACTGAAGCTTTCTTT
TRBV7-9,NA,NA,TRBJ1-3,CASSPSSGNTIYF,TGTGCCAGCAGCCCGAGCTCTGGAAACACCATATATTTT
TRBV11-2,NA,NA,TRBJ1-2,CASSLGPGIQAGYTF,TGTGCCAGCAGCTTAGGGCCAGGAATACAGGCTGGCTACACCTTC
TRBV4-3,NA,NA,TRBJ1-1,CASSLTTGSFTEAFF,TGCGCCAGCAGCCTCACCACTGGGAGTTTTACTGAAGCTTTCTTT
TRBV5-1,NA,NA,TRBJ2-5,CASSLSAGSRETQYF,TGCGCCAGCAGCTTGAGTGCCGGGAGTAGGGAGACCCAGTACTTC
TRBV4-1,NA,NA,TRBJ2-5,CASSQDGGVETQYF,TGCGCCAGCAGCCAAGATGGAGGGGTGGAGACCCAGTACTTC
TRBV5-1,NA,TRBD2,TRBJ2-7,CASSPGVAGGDEQYF,TGCGCCAGCAGCCCTGGGGTAGCGGGCGGAGACGAGCAGTACTTC
TRBV5-1,NA,NA,TRBJ2-7,CASSFRAGLHEQYF,TGCGCCAGCAGCTTTCGGGCAGGGCTCCACGAGCAGTACTTC
TRBV4-1,few,NA,TRBJ2-1,CASSPMITTGPDSYNEQFF,TGCGCCAGCAGCCCTATGATTACTACAGGGCCTGATTCCTACAATGAGCAGTTCTTC
TRBV7-2,NA,TRBD2,TRBJ2-2,CASSLATGLVFTGELFF,TGTGCCAGCAGCTTAGCCACAGGACTAGTCTTTACCGGGGAGCTGTTTTTT
TRBV24-1,NA,NA,TRBJ2-1,CATSDALVGANEQFF,TGTGCCACCAGTGATGCCCTAGTAGGGGCCAATGAGCAGTTCTTC
TRBV6-1,NA,NA,TRBJ2-3,CASSEGSGHTAQYF,TGTGCCAGCAGTGAGGGCAGCGGCCACACTGCGCAGTATTTT
TRBV7-2,once,TRBD2,TRBJ2-2,CASRATSGYTGELFF,TGTGCCAGCAGGGCCACTAGCGGCTACACCGGGGAGCTGTTTTTT
TRBV6-1,NA,TRBD1,TRBJ2-3,CASSDGVGGPDTQYF,TGTGCCAGCAGTGATGGGGTAGGGGGCCCAGATACGCAGTATTTT
TRBV10-3,NA,NA,TRBJ1-2,CAIRQPYGYTF,TGTGCCATCAGACAGCCTTATGGCTACACCTTC
TRBV29-1,NA,TRBD2,TRBJ2-7,CSVTKPSGRPYEQYF,TGCAGCGTGACGAAACCTAGCGGGAGGCCCTACGAGCAGTACTTC
TRBV19,NA,TRBD2,TRBJ2-5,CASSSPFFGRGETQYF,TGTGCCAGTAGTAGCCCCTTCTTCGGGAGGGGCGAGACCCAGTACTTC
TRBV5-1,NA,TRBD2,TRBJ2-5,CASRATSGSGETQYF,TGCGCCAGCAGGGCCACTAGCGGGAGCGGGGAGACCCAGTACTTC
TRBV28,NA,NA,TRBJ1-1,CASSRLSTEAFF,TGTGCCAGCAGTCGCTTGAGCACTGAAGCTTTCTTT
TRBV5-4,NA,NA,TRBJ2-3,CASSLERRSTDTQYF,TGTGCCAGCAGCTTGGAGAGGCGTAGCACAGATACGCAGTATTTT
TRBV7-9,few,TRBD2,TRBJ2-7,CASSRSGSHEQYF,TGTGCCAGCAGCCGTAGCGGGAGCCACGAGCAGTACTTC
TRBV18,once,NA,TRBJ2-7,CASSPSTYHPEQYF,TGTGCCAGCTCACCGTCTACTTACCACCCGGAGCAGTACTTC
TRBV12-3/TRBV12-4,once,NA,TRBJ1-2,CASSRGGNYGYTF,TGTGCCAGCAGCCGAGGGGGTAACTATGGCTACACCTTC
TRBV5-1,few,NA,TRBJ1-1,CASSLDSGRYTEAFF,TGCGCCAGCAGCTTGGATTCGGGTAGGTACACTGAAGCTTTCTTT
TRBV28,NA,TRBD1,TRBJ2-7,CASSFGQDYEQYF,TGTGCCAGCAGTTTCGGACAGGACTACGAGCAGTACTTC
TRBV27,NA,NA,TRBJ1-5,CASSLKQGPNQPQHF,TGTGCCAGCAGTTTAAAGCAGGGGCCGAATCAGCCCCAGCATTTT
TRBV28,NA,NA,TRBJ2-7,CASSLSPLLEQYF,TGTGCCAGCAGTTTATCCCCTCTATTGGAGCAGTACTTC
TRBV7-8,NA,TRBD1,TRBJ1-1,CASSFGQGEAFF,TGTGCCAGCAGCTTCGGACAGGGAGAAGCTTTCTTT
TRBV24-1,NA,NA,TRBJ1-4,CATSDSDRKLFF,TGTGCCACCAGTGATTCTGACAGAAAACTGTTTTTT
TRBV19,once,NA,TRBJ1-1,CASSISAGFNTEAFF,TGTGCCAGTAGTATTTCCGCAGGGTTCAACACTGAAGCTTTCTTT
TRBV5-1,NA,TRBD1,TRBJ2-1,CASSRGQSLQGNEQFF,TGCGCCAGCAGCAGGGGACAGTCATTACAAGGGAATGAGCAGTTCTTC
TRBV12-3/TRBV12-4,NA,NA,TRBJ2-3,CASSRTDTQYF,TGTGCCAGCAGCCGGACAGATACGCAGTATTTT
TRBV30,NA,TRBD1,TRBJ1-6,CAWSRGQVNSPLHF,TGTGCCTGGAGTAGGGGACAGGTGAATTCACCCCTCCACTTT
TRBV7-8,NA,TRBD1,TRBJ2-7,CASSLDRVYEQYF,TGTGCCAGCAGCTTGGACAGGGTCTACGAGCAGTACTTC
TRBV10-3,NA,TRBD2,TRBJ2-2,CAIKAGLAGVGTGELFF,TGTGCCATCAAGGCGGGACTAGCGGGAGTTGGCACCGGGGAGCTGTTTTTT
TRBV2,NA,NA,TRBJ1-1,CASSESGLTEAFF,TGTGCCAGCAGTGAATCAGGGCTCACTGAAGCTTTCTTT
TRBV6-4,NA,NA,TRBJ2-2,CASSEPTSGELFF,TGTGCCAGCAGTGAGCCAACTAGCGGGGAGCTGTTTTTT
TRBV6-5,NA,NA,TRBJ1-6,CASSLEGGRNSPLHF,TGTGCCAGCAGCCTCGAGGGAGGGCGAAATTCACCCCTCCACTTT
TRBV5-1,NA,TRBD1,TRBJ2-7,CASRATGAYEQYF,TGCGCCAGCAGAGCGACAGGGGCGTACGAGCAGTACTTC
TRBV5-1,NA,NA,TRBJ2-2,CASSPGTWNTGELFF,TGCGCCAGCAGCCCCGGGACTTGGAACACCGGGGAGCTGTTTTTT
TRBV4-2,NA,TRBD2,TRBJ2-1,CASSQGTSGRVGFYNEQFF,TGTGCCAGCAGCCAAGGGACTAGCGGGAGGGTCGGGTTTTACAATGAGCAGTTCTTC
TRBV18,NA,TRBD1,TRBJ2-1,CASSRDLTGGENEQFF,TGTGCCAGCTCACGTGATCTGACAGGGGGCGAAAATGAGCAGTTCTTC
TRBV23-1,NA,TRBD1,TRBJ2-7,CASSQSRTGSYLSYEQYF,TGCGCCAGCAGTCAATCCCGGACAGGGTCCTATCTTTCCTACGAGCAGTACTTC
TRBV7-2,NA,NA,TRBJ2-3,CASSQTDTQYF,TGTGCCAGCAGCCAGACAGATACGCAGTATTTT
TRBV7-2,NA,NA,TRBJ2-1,CASSLAPPTRYNEQFF,TGTGCCAGCAGCTTAGCTCCCCCTACTCGCTACAATGAGCAGTTCTTC
TRBV5-6,NA,NA,TRBJ2-1,CASSLVAVYEQFF,TGTGCCAGCAGCTTGGTGGCGGTTTATGAGCAGTTCTTC
TRBV28,NA,NA,TRBJ1-5,CASSFPGSNQPQHF,TGTGCCAGCAGTTTCCCGGGGAGCAATCAGCCCCAGCATTTT
TRBV7-8,NA,TRBD1,TRBJ1-1,CASSPHFSTGVEAFF,TGTGCCAGCAGCCCTCATTTTTCGACAGGGGTTGAAGCTTTCTTT
TRBV5-4,NA,TRBD2,TRBJ2-7,CASSLGLAEYEQYF,TGTGCCAGCAGCTTGGGACTAGCAGAATACGAGCAGTACTTC
TRBV19,NA,TRBD1,TRBJ1-6,CASSTRDRGFSPLHF,TGTGCCAGTAGTACCCGGGACAGGGGGTTTTCACCCCTCCACTTT
TRBV7-9,NA,NA,TRBJ2-5,CASSSPRGSGVETQYF,TGTGCCAGCAGCTCCCCAAGAGGGAGTGGCGTAGAGACCCAGTACTTC